A single T cell receptor (beta chain) is shown here with its context. V gave up 2 bases and J gave up 4 bases, with 8 bases separating them. The CDR3 is 13 amino acids. Germline CDR1 and CDR2: LNHDA and SQIVND (reference sequence). These data come from a study of blood T cell repertoires in COVID-19. Original data processing: Reference gene primer amplification gave estimated nucleated cell counts. Here immunoSEQ multiplex PCR was the method, and the copy in TCRdb shows in-frame clones only, minus some. The V and J calls and the clone size are those of that table, but D and trimming were determined from the DNA. The sample records approximately 90,000 clones, around four fifths being singletons.

Sequencing was carried out using peripheral blood. The sequence was collected from a man aged 50 to 59 with acute or convalescent COVID-19. The rearrangement joins TRBV19 to TRBJ1-1, with D possibly matching TRBD1 (6 bases). The CDR3 region has the DNA TGTGCCAGTAGTATAACAGGGACCACTGAAGCTTTCTTT. Encoded protein: CASSITGTTEAFF.